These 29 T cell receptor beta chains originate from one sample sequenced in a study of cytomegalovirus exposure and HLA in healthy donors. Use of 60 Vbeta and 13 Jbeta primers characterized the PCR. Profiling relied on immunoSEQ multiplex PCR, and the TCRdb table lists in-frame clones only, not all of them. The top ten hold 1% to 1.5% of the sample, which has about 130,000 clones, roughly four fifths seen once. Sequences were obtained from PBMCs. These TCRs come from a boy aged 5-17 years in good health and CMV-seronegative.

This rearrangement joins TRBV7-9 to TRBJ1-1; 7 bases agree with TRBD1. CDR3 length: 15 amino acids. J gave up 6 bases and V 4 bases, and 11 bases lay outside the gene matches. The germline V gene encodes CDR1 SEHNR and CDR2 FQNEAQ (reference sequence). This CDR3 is CASSSYPEGASEAFF. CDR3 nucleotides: TGTGCCAGCAGCTCATATCCCGAGGGGGCCTCTGAAGCTTTCTTT.

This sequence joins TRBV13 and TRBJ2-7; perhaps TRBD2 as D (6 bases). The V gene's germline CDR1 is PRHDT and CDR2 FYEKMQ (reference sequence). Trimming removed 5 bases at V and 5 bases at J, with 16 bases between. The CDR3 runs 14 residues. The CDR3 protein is CASSARGGPHEQYF. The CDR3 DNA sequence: TGTGCCAGCAGCGCTCGAGGAGGGCCCCACGAGCAGTACTTC.

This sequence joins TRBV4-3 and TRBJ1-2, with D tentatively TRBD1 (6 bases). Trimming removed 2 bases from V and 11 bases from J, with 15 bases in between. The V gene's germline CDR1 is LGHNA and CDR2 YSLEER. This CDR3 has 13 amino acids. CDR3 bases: TGCGCCAGCAGCCAACTCAGGGGAATTGGTTACACCTTC. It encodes CASSQLRGIGYTF.

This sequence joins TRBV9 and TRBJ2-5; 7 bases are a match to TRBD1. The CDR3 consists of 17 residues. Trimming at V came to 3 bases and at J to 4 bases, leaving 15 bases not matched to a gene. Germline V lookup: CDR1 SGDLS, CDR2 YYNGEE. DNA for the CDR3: TGTGCCAGCAGCGCCGAGTTAAGGGCAGGGGGTCGAGAGACCCAGTACTTC. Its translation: CASSAELRAGGRETQYF.

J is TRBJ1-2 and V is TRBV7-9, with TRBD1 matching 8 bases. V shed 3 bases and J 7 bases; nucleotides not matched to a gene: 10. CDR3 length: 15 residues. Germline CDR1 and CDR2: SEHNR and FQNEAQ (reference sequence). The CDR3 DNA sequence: TGTGCCAGCAGCTTCGATAGACAGGGGATTGGTGGCTACACCTTC. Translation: CASSFDRQGIGGYTF. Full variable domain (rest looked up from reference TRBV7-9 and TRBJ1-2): DTGVSQNPRHKITKRGQNVTFRCDPISEHNRLYWYRQTLGQGPEFLTYFQNEAQLEKSRLLSDRFSAERPKGSFSTLEIQRTEQGDSAMYLCASSFDRQGIGGYTFGSGTRLTVV.

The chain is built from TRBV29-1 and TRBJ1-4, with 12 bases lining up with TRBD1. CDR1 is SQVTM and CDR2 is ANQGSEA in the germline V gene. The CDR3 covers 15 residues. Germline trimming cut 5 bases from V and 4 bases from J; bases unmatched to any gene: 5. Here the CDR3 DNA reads TGCAGCGTTCCGGGACAGGGGGCCGGTAATGAAAAACTGTTTTTT. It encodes CSVPGQGAGNEKLFF.

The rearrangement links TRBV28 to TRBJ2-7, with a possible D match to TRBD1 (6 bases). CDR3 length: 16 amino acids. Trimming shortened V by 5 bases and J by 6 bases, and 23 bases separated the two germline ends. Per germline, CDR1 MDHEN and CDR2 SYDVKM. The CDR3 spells CASSPTTGIARGEQYF. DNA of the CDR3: TGTGCCAGCAGTCCGACAACAGGGATCGCTAGGGGCGAGCAGTACTTC.

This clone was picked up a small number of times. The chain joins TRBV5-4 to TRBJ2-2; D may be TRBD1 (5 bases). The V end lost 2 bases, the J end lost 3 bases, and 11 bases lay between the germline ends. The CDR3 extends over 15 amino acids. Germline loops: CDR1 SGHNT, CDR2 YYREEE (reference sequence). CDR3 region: CASSFRQGDTGELFF. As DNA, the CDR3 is TGTGCCAGCAGCTTTCGACAAGGGGACACCGGGGAGCTGTTTTTT.

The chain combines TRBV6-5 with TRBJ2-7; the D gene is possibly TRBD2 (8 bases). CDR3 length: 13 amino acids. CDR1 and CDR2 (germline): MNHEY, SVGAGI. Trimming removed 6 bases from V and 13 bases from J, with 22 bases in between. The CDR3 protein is CASSLSPGGTVYF. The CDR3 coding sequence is TGTGCCAGCAGCCTCTCCCCGGGAGGGACAGTATACTTC.

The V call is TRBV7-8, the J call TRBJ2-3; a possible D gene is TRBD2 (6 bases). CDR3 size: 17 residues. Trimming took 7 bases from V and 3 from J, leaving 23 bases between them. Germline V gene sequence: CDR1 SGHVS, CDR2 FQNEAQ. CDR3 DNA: TGTGCCAGCACCCCTCCCACGGGCGGAGGGTTTACAGATACGCAGTATTTT. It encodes CASTPPTGGGFTDTQYF.

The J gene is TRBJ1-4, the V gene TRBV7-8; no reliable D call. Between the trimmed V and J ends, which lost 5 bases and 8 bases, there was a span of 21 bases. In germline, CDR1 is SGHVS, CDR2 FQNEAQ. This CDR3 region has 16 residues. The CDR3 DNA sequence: TGTGCCAGCAGCCCTAGCCCCGGGAATCTTGAAGAAAAACTGTTTTTT. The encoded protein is CASSPSPGNLEEKLFF.

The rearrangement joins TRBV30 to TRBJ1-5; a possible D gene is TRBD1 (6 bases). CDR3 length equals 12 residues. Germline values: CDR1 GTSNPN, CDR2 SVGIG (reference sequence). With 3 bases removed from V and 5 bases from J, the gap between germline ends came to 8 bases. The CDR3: CAWSTGYQPQHF. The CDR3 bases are TGTGCCTGGAGCACAGGGTATCAGCCCCAGCATTTT.

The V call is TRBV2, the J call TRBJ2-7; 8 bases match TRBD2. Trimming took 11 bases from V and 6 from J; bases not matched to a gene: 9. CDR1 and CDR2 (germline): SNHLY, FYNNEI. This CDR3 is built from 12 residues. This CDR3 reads CAGGILAGEQYF. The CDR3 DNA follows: TGTGCCGGGGGGATTCTAGCGGGCGAGCAGTACTTC.

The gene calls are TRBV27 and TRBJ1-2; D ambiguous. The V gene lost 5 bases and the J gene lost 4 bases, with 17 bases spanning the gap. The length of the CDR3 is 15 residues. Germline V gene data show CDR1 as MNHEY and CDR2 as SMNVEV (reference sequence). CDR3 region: CASSAHLSEGYGYTF. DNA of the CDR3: TGTGCCAGCAGTGCCCATCTCTCAGAGGGCTATGGCTACACCTTC.

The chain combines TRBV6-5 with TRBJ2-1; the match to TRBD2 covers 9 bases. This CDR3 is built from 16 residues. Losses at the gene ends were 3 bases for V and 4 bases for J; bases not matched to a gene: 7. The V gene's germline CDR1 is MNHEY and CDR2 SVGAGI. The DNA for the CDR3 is TGTGCCAGCAGTTATGATCGGCTAGCGGGGTACAATGAGCAGTTCTTC. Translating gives CASSYDRLAGYNEQFF.

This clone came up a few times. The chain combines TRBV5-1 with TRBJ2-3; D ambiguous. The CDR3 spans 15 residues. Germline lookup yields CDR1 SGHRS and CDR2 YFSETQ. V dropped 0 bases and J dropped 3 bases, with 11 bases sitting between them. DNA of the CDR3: TGCGCCAGCAGCTTGGTAGCCTCTCTTACAGATACGCAGTATTTT. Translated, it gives CASSLVASLTDTQYF.

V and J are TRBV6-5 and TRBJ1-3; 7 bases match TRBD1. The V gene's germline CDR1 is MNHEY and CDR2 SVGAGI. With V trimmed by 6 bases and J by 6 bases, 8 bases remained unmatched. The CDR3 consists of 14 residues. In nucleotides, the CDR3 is TGTGCCAGCAGACTGAGACAGGGTACAAACACCATATATTTT. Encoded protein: CASRLRQGTNTIYF.

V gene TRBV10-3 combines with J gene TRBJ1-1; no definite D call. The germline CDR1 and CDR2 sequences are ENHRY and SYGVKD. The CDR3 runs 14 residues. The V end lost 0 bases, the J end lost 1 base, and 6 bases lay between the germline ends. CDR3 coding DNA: TGTGCCATCAGTGAGTCGAGGCAGAACACTGAAGCTTTCTTT. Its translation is CAISESRQNTEAFF.

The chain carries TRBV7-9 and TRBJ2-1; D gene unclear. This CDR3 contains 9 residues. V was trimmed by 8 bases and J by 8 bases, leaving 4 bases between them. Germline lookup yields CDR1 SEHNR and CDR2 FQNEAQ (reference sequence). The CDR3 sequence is CASPDEQFF. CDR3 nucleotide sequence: TGTGCCAGCCCAGATGAGCAGTTCTTC.

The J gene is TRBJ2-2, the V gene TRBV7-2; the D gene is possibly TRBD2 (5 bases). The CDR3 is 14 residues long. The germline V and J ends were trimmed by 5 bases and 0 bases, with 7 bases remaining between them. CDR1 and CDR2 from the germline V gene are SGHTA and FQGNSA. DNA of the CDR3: TGTGCCAGCAGCCCCGGGACGAACACCGGGGAGCTGTTTTTT. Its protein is CASSPGTNTGELFF.

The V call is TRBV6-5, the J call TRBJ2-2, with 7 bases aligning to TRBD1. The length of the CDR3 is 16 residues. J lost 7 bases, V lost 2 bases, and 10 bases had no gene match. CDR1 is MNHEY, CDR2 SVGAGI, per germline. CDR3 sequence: CASSYVTGANGGELFF. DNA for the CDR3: TGTGCCAGCAGTTACGTCACAGGGGCTAACGGCGGGGAGCTGTTTTTT.

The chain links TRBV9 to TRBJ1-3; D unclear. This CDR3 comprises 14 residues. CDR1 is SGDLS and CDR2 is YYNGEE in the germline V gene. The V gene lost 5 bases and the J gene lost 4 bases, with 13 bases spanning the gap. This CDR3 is CASSPEVQGNTIYF. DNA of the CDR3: TGTGCCAGCAGTCCCGAGGTGCAGGGAAACACCATATATTTT.

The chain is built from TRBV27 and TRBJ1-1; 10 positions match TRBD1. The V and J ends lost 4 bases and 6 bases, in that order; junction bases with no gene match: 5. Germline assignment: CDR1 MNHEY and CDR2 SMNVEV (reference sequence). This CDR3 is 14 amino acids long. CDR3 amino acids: CASSSRQGAAEAFF. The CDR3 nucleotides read TGTGCCAGCAGTTCGCGACAGGGGGCGGCTGAAGCTTTCTTT.

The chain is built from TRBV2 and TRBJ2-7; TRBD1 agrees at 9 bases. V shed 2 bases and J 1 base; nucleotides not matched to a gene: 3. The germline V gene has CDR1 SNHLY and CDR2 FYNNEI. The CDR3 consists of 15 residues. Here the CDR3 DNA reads TGTGCCAGCAGTGAAAGAGGGACAGGGTCCTACGAGCAGTACTTC. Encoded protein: CASSERGTGSYEQYF.

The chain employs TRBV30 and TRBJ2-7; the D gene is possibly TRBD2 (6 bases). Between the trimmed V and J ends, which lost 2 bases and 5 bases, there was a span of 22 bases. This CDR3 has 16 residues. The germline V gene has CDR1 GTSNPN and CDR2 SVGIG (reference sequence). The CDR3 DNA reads TGTGCCTGGAGTACCCCGGGCTTGCGGGGAGGCCACGAGCAGTACTTC. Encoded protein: CAWSTPGLRGGHEQYF.

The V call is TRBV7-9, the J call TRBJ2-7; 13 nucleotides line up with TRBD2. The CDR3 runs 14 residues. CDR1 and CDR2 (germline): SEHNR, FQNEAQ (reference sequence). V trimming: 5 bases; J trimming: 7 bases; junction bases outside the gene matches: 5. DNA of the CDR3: TGTGCCAGCAGCCCGGGACTAGCGGGGCCTGAGCAGTACTTC. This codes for CASSPGLAGPEQYF.

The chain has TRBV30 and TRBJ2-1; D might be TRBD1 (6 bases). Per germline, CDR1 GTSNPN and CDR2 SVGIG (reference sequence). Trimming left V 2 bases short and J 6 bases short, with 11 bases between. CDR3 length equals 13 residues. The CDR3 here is CAWSRGGSNEQFF. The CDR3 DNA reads TGTGCCTGGAGTAGAGGGGGTAGCAATGAGCAGTTCTTC. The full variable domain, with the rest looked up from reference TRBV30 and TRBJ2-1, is SQTIHQWPATLVQPVGSPLSLECTVEGTSNPNLYWYRQAAGRGLQLLFYSVGIGQISSEVPQNLSASRPQDRQFILSSKKLLLSDSGFYLCAWSRGGSNEQFFGPGTRLTVL.

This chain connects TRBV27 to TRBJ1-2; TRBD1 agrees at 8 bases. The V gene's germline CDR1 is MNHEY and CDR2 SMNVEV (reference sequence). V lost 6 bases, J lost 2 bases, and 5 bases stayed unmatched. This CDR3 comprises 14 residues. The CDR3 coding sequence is TGTGCCAGCAGACCTGGGACAGGCAACTATGGCTACACCTTC. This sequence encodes CASRPGTGNYGYTF.

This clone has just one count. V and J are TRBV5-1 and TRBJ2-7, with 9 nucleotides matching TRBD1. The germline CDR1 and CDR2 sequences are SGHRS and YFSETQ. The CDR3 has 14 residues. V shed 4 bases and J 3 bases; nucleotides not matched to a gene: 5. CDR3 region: CASSQGTGIYEQYF. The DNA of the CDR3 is TGCGCCAGCAGCCAGGGGACAGGGATCTACGAGCAGTACTTC.